Listed here are 32 T cell receptor beta chains from one sample, sequenced in a study of blood T cell repertoires in COVID-19. This table comes from immunoSEQ multiplex PCR, and its TCRdb copy is limited to in-frame clones, with some not included. The repertoire holds about 36,000 clones, with 78% as singletons. Sequenced material: peripheral blood. These receptor sequences come from an older man with acute or convalescent COVID-19.

The chain is built from TRBV7-2 and TRBJ1-1; 8 nucleotides line up with TRBD1. V gave up 5 bases and J gave up 8 bases; unmatched junction bases: 13. The germline V gene encodes CDR1 SGHTA and CDR2 FQGNSA. The CDR3 sequence is 15 residues long. The CDR3 spells CASSQNPGTGTEAFF. CDR3 coding DNA: TGTGCCAGCAGCCAAAATCCGGGGACAGGCACCGAAGCTTTCTTT.

This clone was found a few times. The chain combines TRBV6-6 with TRBJ2-2; 11 positions agree with TRBD1. In germline, CDR1 is MNHNY, CDR2 SVGAGI (reference sequence). Germline trimming cut 2 bases from V and 6 bases from J; bases unmatched to any gene: 5. The CDR3 runs to 16 residues. The CDR3 loop is CASSYPGTGGPGELFF. As DNA, the CDR3 is TGTGCCAGCAGTTACCCCGGGACAGGGGGGCCCGGGGAGCTGTTTTTT.

A single count supports this clone. The chain couples TRBV29-1 to TRBJ2-3; tentatively, D is TRBD2 (7 bases). The V and J ends lost 3 bases and 0 bases respectively, with 16 bases between them. Germline V gene sequence: CDR1 SQVTM, CDR2 ANQGSEA. The CDR3 has 16 amino acids. As DNA, the CDR3 is TGCAGCGTTGATGGGGGGAGGGGGACTAGCACAGATACGCAGTATTTT. This encodes CSVDGGRGTSTDTQYF.

The chain joins TRBV6-6 to TRBJ2-3; weak D call: TRBD1 (5 bases). CDR3 length: 16 amino acids. The germline V gene has CDR1 MNHNY and CDR2 SVGAGI (reference sequence). V shed 7 bases and J shed 2 bases, with 19 bases lying between them. This chain's CDR3 is CASTQQGHKTTDTQYF. The CDR3 DNA sequence: TGTGCCAGCACCCAACAAGGACACAAGACCACAGATACGCAGTATTTT.

V usage is TRBV6-2 or TRBV6-3 and J usage is TRBJ1-5; 8 bases match TRBD1. Per the germline V gene, CDR1 is MNHEY and CDR2 is SVGEGT. The V gene end was trimmed by 4 bases and the J gene end by 0 bases; junction bases not matched to a gene: 2. The CDR3 extends over 15 amino acids. CDR3 sequence reads: CASSWTGISNQPQHF. The CDR3 DNA is TGTGCCAGCAGTTGGACAGGGATTAGCAATCAGCCCCAGCATTTT.

The J gene is TRBJ1-1, the V gene TRBV6-2 or TRBV6-3; D not certain. The length of the CDR3 is 15 residues. The V gene lost 0 bases and the J gene lost 4 bases, with 12 bases spanning the gap. Looked up from germline, CDR1 is MNHEY and CDR2 is SVGEGT. The DNA for the CDR3 is TGTGCCAGCAGTTACTCGGGGAGATTCGGCACTGAAGCTTTCTTT. Its translation is CASSYSGRFGTEAFF.

This sequence joins TRBV27 and TRBJ1-5; TRBD1 matches 11 bases. CDR3 length: 13 amino acids. V shed 9 bases and J 8 bases; nucleotides not matched to a gene: 6. Per germline, CDR1 MNHEY and CDR2 SMNVEV (reference sequence). The CDR3 region has the DNA TGTGCCAGTAAGGACAGGGGGCTCGAGCCCCAGCATTTT. Translation: CASKDRGLEPQHF.

The chain recombines TRBV24-1 with TRBJ2-2; D remains unclear. Per the germline V gene, CDR1 is KGHDR and CDR2 is SFDVKD. The ends were cut back, 4 bases at V and 6 bases at J, with 11 bases in the middle. The CDR3 loop spans 14 amino acids. The DNA for the CDR3 is TGTGCCACCAGTGAGCTCTATCGGGCCGGGGAGCTGTTTTTT. Protein sequence: CATSELYRAGELFF.

CDR3 residues: CASSFSQINYGYTF. For the CDR3, the DNA is TGTGCCAGCAGCTTTTCACAGATTAACTATGGCTACACCTTC. The gene calls are TRBV7-9 and TRBJ1-2; D not certain. Per germline, CDR1 SEHNR and CDR2 FQNEAQ (reference sequence). The V and J ends lost 3 bases and 1 base respectively, with 9 bases between them. The CDR3 contains 14 residues.

The rearrangement joins TRBV6-5 to TRBJ2-7; D uncertain. The germline V gene has CDR1 MNHEY and CDR2 SVGAGI. CDR3 length: 13 residues. V lost 0 bases, J lost 3 bases, and 6 bases lay in between. In nucleotides, the CDR3 is TGTGCCAGCAGTTACTCCGAGAACTACGAGCAGTACTTC. Protein: CASSYSENYEQYF.

This chain connects TRBV3-1 (or the pseudogene TRBV3-2) to TRBJ1-5; 7 nucleotides match TRBD1. Germline V gene lookup returns CDR1 LGHDT and CDR2 YNNKEL (reference sequence). The V and J ends lost 1 base and 7 bases, in that order; junction bases with no gene match: 7. This CDR3 contains 15 residues. The CDR3 coding sequence is TGTGCCAGCAGCCAAGGGGGGGACAGCCGGCAGCCCCAGCATTTT. Translated, it gives CASSQGGDSRQPQHF.

The V gene is TRBV15, the J gene TRBJ2-5, with a tentative D call TRBD2 (5 bases). CDR3 length: 14 residues. V dropped 8 bases and J dropped 5 bases, with 18 bases sitting between them. Germline CDR1 is LNHNV and CDR2 is YYDKDF (reference sequence). CDR3: CATLMDSTSETQYF. The CDR3 DNA reads TGTGCCACCTTAATGGACTCCACATCGGAGACCCAGTACTTC.

This chain uses TRBV2 with TRBJ2-7; no firm D call. Deletions cut 4 bases from V and 0 bases from J, with 7 bases between. The CDR3 runs to 13 residues. In germline, CDR1 is SNHLY, CDR2 FYNNEI. The CDR3 region has the DNA TGTGCCAGCAGTGTTCTCCGCTCCTACGAGCAGTACTTC. Amino acids: CASSVLRSYEQYF. The full variable domain, in which reference TRBV2 and TRBJ2-7 provide the parts outside the CDR3, is EPEVTQTPSHQVTQMGQEVILRCVPISNHLYFYWYRQILGQKVEFLVSFYNNEISEKSEIFDDQFSVERPDGSNFTLKIRSTKLEDSAMYFCASSVLRSYEQYFGPGTRLTVT.

The rearrangement joins TRBV9 to TRBJ2-5, with 10 bases fitting TRBD2. CDR3 size: 17 residues. Germline values: CDR1 SGDLS, CDR2 YYNGEE. After removal of 0 bases from V and 1 base from J, the junction contained 6 bases not matched to a gene. CDR3 nucleotide sequence: TGTGCCAGCAGCGTAGGCTCTAGCGGGGGACTCCAAGAGACCCAGTACTTC. It translates to CASSVGSSGGLQETQYF.

The chain carries TRBV9 and TRBJ1-1; D remains unclear. The CDR3 is 13 residues long. Germline V gene data show CDR1 as SGDLS and CDR2 as YYNGEE. Trimming cost V 4 bases and J 5 bases, with 12 bases left between them. The CDR3 DNA reads as TGTGCCAGCAGCCAAATCGAGGGTACTGAAGCTTTCTTT. Encoded protein: CASSQIEGTEAFF.

This clone was picked up a small number of times. The chain has TRBV10-1 and TRBJ2-3, with 8 nucleotides matching TRBD2. Trimming removed 5 bases from V and 2 bases from J; junction bases left unmatched: 3. The CDR3 is made up of 14 amino acids. Germline loops: CDR1 WNHNN, CDR2 SYGVQD (reference sequence). Here the CDR3 reads CASSTSGHTDTQYF. The CDR3 DNA reads as TGCGCCAGCAGTACTAGCGGCCACACAGATACGCAGTATTTT.

The chain joins TRBV7-8 to TRBJ2-7; D perhaps matches TRBD2 (6 bases). The CDR3 length is 14 residues. Germline CDR1 SGHVS, CDR2 FQNEAQ. V was clipped by 0 bases and J by 3 bases, with 9 bases between them. CDR3 DNA: TGTGCCAGCAGCTTAGCCGAGGAGGGCTACGAGCAGTACTTC. The encoded protein is CASSLAEEGYEQYF.

The gene calls are TRBV10-3 and TRBJ1-2; a possible D gene is TRBD1 (5 bases). This CDR3 has 13 residues. Germline CDR1 and CDR2: ENHRY and SYGVKD. V was clipped by 0 bases and J by 8 bases, with 10 bases between them. The CDR3: CAISESDSYGYTF. The CDR3 DNA follows: TGTGCCATCAGTGAGTCTGACAGTTACGGCTACACCTTC.

This clone was seen a single time. The CDR3 DNA is TGTGCCAGCAGTTTATGGGCCAACAGGGGAGAGACCCAGTACTTC. It yields the protein CASSLWANRGETQYF. The chain recombines TRBV27 with TRBJ2-5; 7 bases align to TRBD1. The CDR3 is made up of 15 amino acids. From germline, CDR1 is MNHEY and CDR2 SMNVEV (reference sequence). Trimming at V came to 1 base and at J to 4 bases, leaving 6 bases not matched to a gene.

This clone was seen a handful of times. This chain joins TRBV2 and TRBJ1-2; 7 nucleotides agree with TRBD1. V gave up 6 bases and J gave up 4 bases; unmatched junction bases: 5. The CDR3 consists of 13 residues. The germline CDR1 and CDR2 sequences are SNHLY and FYNNEI. This CDR3 reads CASRSTGVYGYTF. In nucleotides, the CDR3 is TGTGCCAGCAGGTCAACAGGGGTCTATGGCTACACCTTC.

The rearrangement joins TRBV4-3 to TRBJ2-6; unclear D gene. CDR3 length: 17 amino acids. Per germline, CDR1 LGHNA and CDR2 YSLEER. Deletions cut 4 bases from V and 0 bases from J, with 13 bases between. In nucleotides, the CDR3 is TGCGCCAGCAGCCGTACAGACCTCTACTCTGGGGCCAACGTCCTGACTTTC. The encoded protein is CASSRTDLYSGANVLTF.

For the CDR3, the DNA is TGTGCCAGCAGGGGACAGCAGAACACTGAAGCTTTCTTT. As protein: CASRGQQNTEAFF. The V gene is TRBV12-3 or TRBV12-4, the J gene TRBJ1-1; 7 bases are shared with TRBD1. The CDR3 is made up of 13 amino acids. V dropped 6 bases and J dropped 1; count of bases not matched to a gene: 2.

The chain has TRBV6-5 and TRBJ2-7, with 14 bases fitting TRBD2. CDR1 is MNHEY and CDR2 is SVGAGI in the germline V gene. The CDR3 is 13 amino acids. V lost 10 bases, J lost 6 bases, and 5 bases stayed unmatched. The CDR3 sequence is CATSGLAGVEQYF. The DNA of the CDR3 is TGTGCCACCTCGGGACTAGCGGGAGTCGAGCAGTACTTC.

This rearrangement joins TRBV2 to TRBJ1-2; a weak D match, TRBD1 (5 bases). V was clipped by 2 bases and J by 8 bases, with 15 bases between them. This CDR3 contains 14 residues. CDR1 is SNHLY, CDR2 FYNNEI, per germline. The CDR3 reads CASSETKGMGGYTF. The CDR3 nucleotides are TGTGCCAGCAGTGAAACAAAGGGGATGGGGGGCTACACCTTC.

Written as DNA, the CDR3 is TGCGCCAGCAGCGAGTCTCTAGCGATTGGTACGCAGTATTTT. The encoded protein is CASSESLAIGTQYF. V and J are TRBV4-1 and TRBJ2-3, with TRBD2 as a possible D gene (6 bases). The CDR3 consists of 14 residues. Germline values: CDR1 MGHRA, CDR2 YSYEKL. Trimming took off 5 bases at V and 8 bases at J, with 17 bases between the two ends.

This chain uses TRBV3-1 (or the pseudogene TRBV3-2) with TRBJ2-3; a weak D match, TRBD1 (5 bases). Between the trimmed V and J ends, which lost 1 base and 2 bases, there was a span of 10 bases. The germline CDR1 and CDR2 sequences are LGHDT and YNNKEL (reference sequence). This CDR3 is 15 amino acids long. CDR3 in amino acids: CASSQGGRTTDTQYF. The CDR3 bases are TGTGCCAGCAGCCAAGGGGGCAGAACCACAGATACGCAGTATTTT.

This chain joins TRBV6-5 and TRBJ1-6; weak D call: TRBD1 (6 bases). The CDR3 spans 15 residues. Germline CDR1 is MNHEY and CDR2 is SVGAGI. The ends were cut back, 0 bases at V and 6 bases at J, with 9 bases in the middle. The CDR3 nucleotides read TGTGCCAGCAGTTACTCGGGACAAAGTAATTCACCCCTCCACTTT. This codes for CASSYSGQSNSPLHF.

This clone was detected a few times. The chain recombines TRBV6-5 with TRBJ1-5; D ambiguous. Germline V lookup: CDR1 MNHEY, CDR2 SVGAGI. Trimming cost V 0 bases and J 7 bases, with 13 bases left between them. The CDR3 is 15 amino acids. The CDR3 sequence: CASSYSAGLGQPQHF. The CDR3, as DNA: TGTGCCAGCAGTTACTCCGCGGGGTTGGGCCAGCCCCAGCATTTT.

V is TRBV19 and J is TRBJ1-2, with 7 bases identical to TRBD1. With 5 bases clipped from V and 1 base from J, the junction kept 1 base outside the gene matches. CDR1 LNHDA and CDR2 SQIVND come from the germline V gene (reference sequence). The CDR3 is 13 amino acids. The CDR3 coding sequence is TGTGCCAGTAGTTACAGGGGTAACTATGGCTACACCTTC. This codes for CASSYRGNYGYTF.

V and J are TRBV6-2 or TRBV6-3 and TRBJ2-7; 8 bases map to TRBD1. This CDR3 contains 15 residues. The germline CDR1 and CDR2 sequences are MNHEY and SVGEGT. Trimming took 5 bases from V and 2 from J; bases not matched to a gene: 8. For the CDR3, the DNA is TGTGCCAGCAGTACCCGGGACAGGACAACCTACGAGCAGTACTTC. Its translation is CASSTRDRTTYEQYF.

V usage is TRBV6-5 and J usage is TRBJ1-2, with TRBD1 matching 7 bases. The CDR3 runs to 13 residues. The ends lost 2 bases at V and 5 bases at J; junction bases unmatched: 2. The V gene's germline CDR1 is MNHEY and CDR2 SVGAGI. CDR3 DNA sequence: TGTGCCAGCAGTTACGACAGGGATTATGGCTACACCTTC. This sequence encodes CASSYDRDYGYTF.

The V call is TRBV11-2, the J call TRBJ2-5; tentative D call: TRBD1 (6 bases). Germline-derived CDR1 and CDR2 are SGHAT and FQNNGV. This CDR3 has 13 amino acids. V was cut by 2 bases and J by 5 bases, with 9 bases left in between. The CDR3 region is CASSLYRAETQYF. The CDR3 nucleotides are TGTGCCAGCAGCTTATACAGGGCTGAGACCCAGTACTTC.